Listed below are T cell receptor beta chains from one sample, sequenced in a study of cytomegalovirus exposure and HLA in healthy donors. Profiled with immunoSEQ multiplex PCR; TCRdb holds only in-frame clones, not every one. The sample records 73,000 or so clones, approximately 75% being singletons. The sequencing sample was made of PBMCs. The receptors come from a human donor in good health. Both conserved end residues are part of each CDR3. The D gene is left open where the match is weak. The size entry is marked missing in some rows and otherwise reads once, few, many or a size class.

j_call d_call v_call clone_size cdr3_nt cdr3_aa
TRBJ1-2 NA TRBV28 NA TGTGCCAGCAGTTCAGGGATCTATGGCTACCCCTTC CASSSGIYGYPF
TRBJ2-5 TRBD2 TRBV13 NA TGTGCCAGCAGCCCCCTTGGGAGACTAGCGGGTGAGACCCAGTACTTC CASSPLGRLAGETQYF
TRBJ1-5 TRBD1 TRBV7-9 NA TGTGCCAGCAGCCCGGGACAGGGGGCATATAGCAATCAGCCCCAGCATTTT CASSPGQGAYSNQPQHF
TRBJ2-1 NA TRBV10-2 NA TGCGCCAGCAGTGAGGGCAGGGGCCTCAATGAGCAGTTCTTC CASSEGRGLNEQFF
TRBJ1-6 NA TRBV18 NA TGTGCCAGCTCACCACCATTTAGCTCCTATAATTCACCCCTCCACTTT CASSPPFSSYNSPLHF
TRBJ1-5 TRBD1 TRBV6-1 few TGTGCCAGCAGTGCTACGTGGGACAGCACCAATCAGCCCCAGCATTTT CASSATWDSTNQPQHF
TRBJ2-2 TRBD1 TRBV5-1 NA TGCGCCAGCAGCTTTCCAGGGGGTTACACCGGGGAGCTGTTTTTT CASSFPGGYTGELFF
TRBJ2-7 NA TRBV11-2 NA TGTGCCAGCAGTTACGACAGGAGAATATACGAGCAGTACTTC CASSYDRRIYEQYF
TRBJ2-4 TRBD2 TRBV5-4 NA TGTGCCAGCAGCGGAGGACTAGCGGGGGGGATAAAAAACATTCAGTACTTC CASSGGLAGGIKNIQYF
TRBJ2-3 TRBD1 TRBV7-8 NA TGTGCCAGCAGCTTTGGACAGGGTCCAGATACGCAGTATTTT CASSFGQGPDTQYF